This T cell receptor (beta chain) was captured by sequencing in a study of blood T cell repertoires in COVID-19. At the level of the study: Donors in the United States, Italy and Spain gave samples during acute or convalescent COVID-19. Sources were T cells, B-cell-depleted T cells, or PBMCs; the material itself was cDNA or gDNA.

Original processing methods: Nucleated cell counts were estimated from reference gene primer amplification. Generated by immunoSEQ multiplex PCR, the TCRdb table keeps only in-frame clones and is missing some. For V, J and clone size, that table is used; D and trimming come from the DNA. The data hold about 150,000 clones, with more than 80% observed a single time. Germline CDR1 LGHNA, CDR2 YNFKEQ. The CDR3 runs to 18 residues. J gave up 4 bases and V 3 bases, and 13 bases lay outside the gene matches. The TCR originated in a man aged 65 to 79 with acute or convalescent COVID-19. The chain has TRBV4-2 and TRBJ2-7; TRBD2 agrees at 12 bases. Material: peripheral blood. Here the CDR3 DNA reads TGTGCCAGCAGCCAGGAGACTAGCGGGGGACAGAACTATTACGAGCAGTACTTC. It is translated as CASSQETSGGQNYYEQYF.